Below, 28 T cell receptor beta chains from the same sample are listed, as sequenced in a study of CD8 T cells in Susac syndrome. Random hexamers served to reverse transcribe roughly 0.45 to 1 ug RNA. Using its own MiXCR run on the immunoSEQ multiplex PCR reads, TCRdb lists one record per CDR3 protein. Found here are 110,000 or so distinct CDR3 sequences, just under 95% of them singletons; the top ten hold 0.093%. Material: CD4+ T cells from PBMCs. These receptors all stem from a human donor with multiple sclerosis.

This clonotype appeared once. V usage is TRBV12-3 or TRBV12-4 and J usage is TRBJ2-2; TRBD1 matches at 10 bases. This CDR3 spans 15 amino acids. The junction had 6 bases not matched to a gene; V was cut back by 6 bases and J by 5 bases. DNA for the CDR3: TGTGCCAGCAGCACGGGACAGGGGCGAACCGGGGAGCTGTTTTTT. Its protein is CASSTGQGRTGELFF.

V is TRBV27 and J is TRBJ2-3; D is ambiguous. Germline lookup yields CDR1 MNHEY and CDR2 SMNVEV (reference sequence). V lost 8 bases to trimming and J lost 2 bases, with 11 bases between them. The CDR3 length is 13 residues. The CDR3: CASRPQLTDTQYF. In DNA, the CDR3 is TGTGCCAGCCGCCCGCAGCTCACAGATACGCAGTATTTT.

The chain has TRBV5-1 and TRBJ2-7; 10 nucleotides line up with TRBD1. Per germline, CDR1 SGHRS and CDR2 YFSETQ. The CDR3 extends over 15 amino acids. Trimming removed 4 bases from V and 4 bases from J; junction bases left unmatched: 8. The CDR3 is CASSTGTGESYEQYF. The CDR3 DNA reads TGCGCCAGCAGCACCGGGACAGGGGAATCGTACGAGCAGTACTTC.

The chain uses TRBV29-1 and TRBJ2-1, with a possible D match to TRBD1 (5 bases). CDR1 and CDR2 from the germline V gene are SQVTM and ANQGSEA. The CDR3 contains 15 residues. Between the trimmed V and J ends, which lost 6 bases and 1 base, there was a span of 16 bases. The CDR3 sequence: CSVPPGPGSYNEQFF. The DNA for the CDR3 is TGCAGCGTCCCCCCAGGGCCAGGTTCCTACAATGAGCAGTTCTTC.

This chain uses TRBV5-1 with TRBJ2-1; D is possibly TRBD1 (5 bases). V was pared by 0 bases and J by 9 bases, with 13 bases between. Germline assignment: CDR1 SGHRS and CDR2 YFSETQ. The CDR3 consists of 14 residues. The CDR3 sequence is CASSLDGREGEQFF. The CDR3 bases are TGCGCCAGCAGCTTGGACGGCAGGGAAGGTGAGCAGTTCTTC.

The rearrangement uses TRBV28 and TRBJ2-1, with 11 nucleotides matching TRBD1. CDR1 and CDR2 (germline): MDHEN, SYDVKM. The CDR3 covers 15 residues. V lost 2 bases to trimming and J lost 10 bases; unmatched junction nucleotides: 7. CDR3 loop: CASSLGGTGGGEQFF. CDR3 sequence (DNA): TGTGCCAGCAGTTTAGGAGGGACAGGGGGTGGGGAGCAGTTCTTC.

This sequence joins TRBV20-1 and TRBJ1-2; D is unclear. Germline loops: CDR1 DFQATT, CDR2 SNEGSKA (reference sequence). The CDR3 is 13 amino acids. Deletions cut 5 bases from V and 4 bases from J, with 14 bases between. The chain's CDR3 is CSAPNRGPYGYTF. As DNA, the CDR3 is TGCAGTGCTCCCAACCGAGGACCCTATGGCTACACCTTC.

This sequence joins TRBV30 and TRBJ1-1; no firm D call. Germline V CDR1 and CDR2: GTSNPN, SVGIG (reference sequence). V was clipped by 2 bases and J by 5 bases, with 15 bases between them. The CDR3 length is 14 residues. CDR3 in amino acids: CAWSPGPWTTEAFF. CDR3 coding DNA: TGTGCCTGGAGTCCGGGCCCGTGGACGACTGAAGCTTTCTTT.

J is TRBJ1-5 and V is TRBV4-2; possible D gene TRBD1, 6 bases. Per germline, CDR1 LGHNA and CDR2 YNFKEQ. The V end was cut by 2 bases, the J end by 7 bases, with 18 bases between. The CDR3 contains 16 residues. The CDR3 nucleotides read TGTGCCAGCAGCCAATCTGGCGCAGGGGCAGGACAGCCCCAGCATTTT. Protein product: CASSQSGAGAGQPQHF.

This clonotype was recorded once. The CDR3 DNA reads as TGTGCCACCAGTGATCCGAACACCGGGGAGCTGTTTTTT. This gives the protein CATSDPNTGELFF. The rearrangement uses TRBV24-1 and TRBJ2-2; no firm D call. Germline lookup yields CDR1 KGHDR and CDR2 SFDVKD. Trimming stripped 3 bases from V and 0 bases from J, with 1 base between. This CDR3 is 13 amino acids long.

The chain combines TRBV7-8 with TRBJ1-1; D uncertain. Trimming removed 2 bases at V and 3 bases at J, with 7 bases between. Germline-derived CDR1 and CDR2 are SGHVS and FQNEAQ. There are 13 residues in the CDR3. The CDR3 nucleotides read TGTGCCAGCAGCTTATCAAGGGACACTGAAGCTTTCTTT. Translated, it gives CASSLSRDTEAFF.

This clonotype was observed once. The chain has TRBV24-1 and TRBJ1-5; TRBD1 agrees at 8 bases. CDR1 and CDR2 from the germline V gene are KGHDR and SFDVKD. Trimming took 12 bases from V and 3 from J; bases not matched to a gene: 9. The CDR3 spans 14 residues. CDR3 sequence: CAAQGALDNQPQHF. The CDR3 DNA reads TGTGCCGCCCAGGGGGCATTGGACAATCAGCCCCAGCATTTT.

CDR3 region: CASSGGGTGGRPQHF. The CDR3 bases are TGTGCCAGCAGTGGAGGGGGGACAGGGGGCAGGCCCCAGCATTTT. The chain links TRBV12-3 or TRBV12-4 to TRBJ1-5, with 12 nucleotides matching TRBD1. The CDR3 runs 15 residues. Germline trimming cut 5 bases from V and 9 bases from J; bases unmatched to any gene: 8.

The V gene is TRBV20-1, the J gene TRBJ1-2, with TRBD1 as a possible D gene (6 bases). Trimming left V 4 bases short and J 4 bases short, with 16 bases between. CDR3 length: 14 amino acids. Per germline, CDR1 DFQATT and CDR2 SNEGSKA (reference sequence). In nucleotides, the CDR3 is TGCAGTGCTAACCGGGACACTAATTCCTATGGCTACACCTTC. This encodes CSANRDTNSYGYTF.

The CDR3 DNA follows: TGCAGTGCTAGGAGGACAGCCAATCAGCCCCAGCATTTT. It encodes CSARRTANQPQHF. The chain employs TRBV20-1 and TRBJ1-5; tentatively, D is TRBD1 (6 bases). The CDR3 sequence is 13 residues long. V lost 3 bases and J lost 3, with 9 bases in between. Per germline, CDR1 DFQATT and CDR2 SNEGSKA (reference sequence).

This chain joins TRBV7-9 and TRBJ2-3; 8 positions agree with TRBD1. The CDR3 has 15 residues. J lost 1 base, V lost 7 bases, and 7 bases had no gene match. The germline V gene encodes CDR1 SEHNR and CDR2 FQNEAQ (reference sequence). As DNA, the CDR3 is TGTGCCAGCAACCCGCCGGGACAGGGCACAGATACGCAGTATTTT. It translates to CASNPPGQGTDTQYF.

The J gene is TRBJ2-2, the V gene TRBV6-1; 7 bases are a match to TRBD1. CDR3 length: 15 amino acids. With 6 bases clipped from V and 0 bases from J, the junction kept 4 bases outside the gene matches. Germline CDR1 and CDR2: MNHNS and SASEGT. The CDR3 nucleotides read TGTGCCAGCAGCAGACAGGGCACGAACACCGGGGAGCTGTTTTTT. It specifies CASSRQGTNTGELFF.

The chain uses TRBV20-1 and TRBJ2-3; no clear D gene. The CDR3 has 14 amino acids. The germline V gene encodes CDR1 DFQATT and CDR2 SNEGSKA (reference sequence). V was shortened by 6 bases and J by 2 bases, with 15 bases between the two germline ends. In DNA, the CDR3 is TGCAGTGCCTCCGGGCCGGATTACACAGATACGCAGTATTTT. Its protein is CSASGPDYTDTQYF.

The V and J genes are TRBV12-3 or TRBV12-4 and TRBJ1-5; the match to TRBD1 covers 7 bases. The J segment lost 1 base and the V segment lost 7 bases, leaving 7 bases of the junction unmatched. The CDR3 has 15 residues. The CDR3 sequence: CASTPTGSSNQPQHF. CDR3 in DNA: TGTGCCAGCACCCCGACAGGGAGCAGCAATCAGCCCCAGCATTTT.

Here the CDR3 reads CASSLISSGVGDEQFF. For the CDR3, the DNA is TGTGCCAGCAGCTTAATTAGTAGCGGGGTCGGAGATGAGCAGTTCTTC. This chain joins TRBV7-9 and TRBJ2-1; 8 positions match TRBD2. The V segment lost 2 bases and the J segment 8 bases; nucleotides outside the gene matches: 11. The germline V gene encodes CDR1 SEHNR and CDR2 FQNEAQ (reference sequence). The CDR3 length is 16 residues.

This rearrangement joins TRBV7-8 to TRBJ2-6; TRBD1 matches at 8 bases. CDR3 length: 17 amino acids. Germline values: CDR1 SGHVS, CDR2 FQNEAQ. Trimming removed 5 bases from V and 0 bases from J; junction bases left unmatched: 6. The CDR3 DNA reads TGTGCCAGCAGCCGCACAACAGGGGGCTCTGGGGCCAACGTCCTGACTTTC. Protein sequence: CASSRTTGGSGANVLTF.

The chain links TRBV7-9 to TRBJ2-5, with TRBD1 identical over 7 bases. CDR1 and CDR2 from the germline V gene are SEHNR and FQNEAQ (reference sequence). The CDR3 length is 15 residues. Losses at the gene ends were 5 bases for V and 0 bases for J; bases not matched to a gene: 6. Here the CDR3 DNA reads TGTGCCAGCAGCGATCGACAGGGAAACCAAGAGACCCAGTACTTC. The encoded protein is CASSDRQGNQETQYF.

The table lists this clonotype with a few counts. The chain carries TRBV6-1 and TRBJ2-6; D unclear. The germline V and J ends were trimmed by 7 bases and 2 bases, with 9 bases remaining between them. The CDR3 length is 14 residues. Germline CDR1 and CDR2: MNHNS and SASEGT. CDR3 sequence (DNA): TGTGCCAGCACCCGTGGGGCTGGGGCCAACGTCCTGACTTTC. This gives the protein CASTRGAGANVLTF.

The rearrangement joins TRBV6-5 to TRBJ2-1, with D perhaps TRBD1 (8 bases). The CDR3 has 14 amino acids. Between the trimmed V and J ends, which lost 5 bases and 8 bases, there was a span of 16 bases. Germline V gives CDR1 MNHEY, CDR2 SVGAGI. The CDR3 bases are TGTGCCAGCAGTGCGGACAGGGAGGGCGATGAGCAGTTCTTC. Translated: CASSADREGDEQFF.

The chain carries TRBV11-2 and TRBJ2-5, with TRBD2 matching 14 bases. This CDR3 region has 17 residues. The germline CDR1 and CDR2 sequences are SGHAT and FQNNGV. V lost 5 bases to trimming and J lost 2 bases; unmatched junction nucleotides: 7. This CDR3 is CASSPGTSGGMQETQYF. DNA of the CDR3: TGTGCCAGCAGCCCGGGGACTAGCGGGGGAATGCAAGAGACCCAGTACTTC. The full variable domain, its missing parts supplied by reference TRBV11-2 and TRBJ2-5, is EAGVAQSPRYKIIEKRQSVAFWCNPISGHATLYWYQQILGQGPKLLIQFQNNGVVDDSQLPKDRFSAERLKGVDSTLKIQPAKLEDSAVYLCASSPGTSGGMQETQYFGPGTRLLVL.

The rearrangement uses TRBV13 and TRBJ1-2; 11 bases match TRBD1. Per the germline V gene, CDR1 is PRHDT and CDR2 is FYEKMQ (reference sequence). This CDR3 contains 15 residues. After removal of 5 bases from V and 3 bases from J, the junction contained 5 bases not matched to a gene. In DNA, the CDR3 is TGTGCCAGCAGCGAAGGGGACAGGGGGGACTATGGCTACACCTTC. Its protein is CASSEGDRGDYGYTF. The full variable domain, with the rest looked up from reference TRBV13 and TRBJ1-2, is AAGVIQSPRHLIKEKRETATLKCYPIPRHDTVYWYQQGPGQDPQFLISFYEKMQSDKGSIPDRFSAQQFSDYHSELNMSSLELGDSALYFCASSEGDRGDYGYTFGSGTRLTVV.

The V gene is TRBV5-1, the J gene TRBJ2-5, with 8 bases that match TRBD2. Trimming cost V 0 bases and J 6 bases; bases outside gene matches: 10. The CDR3 spans 16 residues. The germline V gene encodes CDR1 SGHRS and CDR2 YFSETQ. The CDR3 bases are TGCGCCAGCAGCTTGGATTCCGGGGGGGCCAAAAAGACCCAGTACTTC. It encodes CASSLDSGGAKKTQYF.

The chain uses TRBV11-2 and TRBJ2-7; D may be TRBD1 (5 bases). The length of the CDR3 is 12 residues. V gave up 5 bases and J gave up 3 bases, with 8 bases separating them. CDR1 and CDR2 from the germline V gene are SGHAT and FQNNGV. The CDR3 DNA sequence: TGTGCCAGCAGCACAGGATACTACGAGCAGTACTTC. Its protein product is CASSTGYYEQYF.